This T cell receptor (beta chain) was identified in a study of blood T cells in healthy people across ages. The V gene's germline CDR1 is KGHDR and CDR2 SFDVKD. Trimming cost V 2 bases and J 0 bases, with 4 bases left between them. CDR3 size: 15 residues. Broader study findings: The recorded TCR beta diversity per million T cells decreased in a roughly linear manner with age.

The sample providers were healthy Caucasian people from Russia, aged about 6 to 90. In the case of this clonotype: As yet, its antigen is unknown.

Then a second PCR, running about 7 to 11 cycles, was carried out with a sample-barcoded 5' primer and a J-beta primer mix. Each cDNA molecule, via a template-switch adaptor with 12 random nucleotides, was tagged. One entry per CDR3 protein, called by TCRdb with MiXCR from the 5' RACE reads. This sample yields about 1 million distinct CDR3 sequences, of which around 43% are seen a single time; 15% to 20% belongs to the top ten. The receptor was isolated from a woman aged 60-75 years in good health. The rearrangement joins TRBV24-1 to TRBJ2-6; D gene ambiguous. The sequencing sample was made of blood. Here the CDR3 reads CATSDSHSGANVLTF. The CDR3 nucleotides are TGTGCCACCAGTGATTCTCACTCTGGGGCCAACGTCCTGACTTTC.